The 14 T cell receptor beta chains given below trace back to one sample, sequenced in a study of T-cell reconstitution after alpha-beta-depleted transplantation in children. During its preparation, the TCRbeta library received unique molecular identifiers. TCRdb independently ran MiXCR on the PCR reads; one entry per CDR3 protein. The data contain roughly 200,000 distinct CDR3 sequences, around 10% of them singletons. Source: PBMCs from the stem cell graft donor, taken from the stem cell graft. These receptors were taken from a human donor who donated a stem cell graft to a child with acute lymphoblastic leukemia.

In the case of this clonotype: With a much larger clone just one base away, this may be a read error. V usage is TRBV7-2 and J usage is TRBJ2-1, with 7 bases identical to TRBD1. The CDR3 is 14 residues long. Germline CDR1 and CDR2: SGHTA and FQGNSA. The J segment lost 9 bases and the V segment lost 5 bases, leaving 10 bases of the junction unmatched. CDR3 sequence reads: CASSADRAASEQFF. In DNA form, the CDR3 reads TGTGCCAGCAGCGCCGACAGGGCGGCCAGTGAGCAGTTCTTC. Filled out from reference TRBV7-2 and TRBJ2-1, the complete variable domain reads GAGVSQSPSNKVTEKGKDVELRCDPISGHTALYWYRQSLGQGLEFLIYFQGNSAPDKSGLPSDRFSAERTGGSVSTLTIQRTQQEDSAVYLCASSADRAASEQFFGPGTRLTVL.

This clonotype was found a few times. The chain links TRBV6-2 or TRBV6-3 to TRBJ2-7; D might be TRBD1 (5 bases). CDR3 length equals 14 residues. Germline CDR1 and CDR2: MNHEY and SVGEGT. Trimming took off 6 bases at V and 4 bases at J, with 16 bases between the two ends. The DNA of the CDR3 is TGTGCCAGCAGACCCCCAGGGTTGCGGTACGAGCAGTACTTC. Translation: CASRPPGLRYEQYF.

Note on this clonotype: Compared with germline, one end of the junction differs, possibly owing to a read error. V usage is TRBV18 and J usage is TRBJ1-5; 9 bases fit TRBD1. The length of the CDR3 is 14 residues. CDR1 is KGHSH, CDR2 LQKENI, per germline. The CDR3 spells CASSPSGTGNVVDF. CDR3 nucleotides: TGTGCCAGCTCACCTTCCGGGACAGGGAATGTCGTGGATTTT.

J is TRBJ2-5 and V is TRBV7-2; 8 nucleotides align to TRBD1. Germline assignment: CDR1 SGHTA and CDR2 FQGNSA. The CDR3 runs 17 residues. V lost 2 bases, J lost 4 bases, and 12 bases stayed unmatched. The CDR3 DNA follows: TGTGCCAGCAGCTTAACATTGTCCCAGGGGGCCAGAGAGACCCAGTACTTC. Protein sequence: CASSLTLSQGARETQYF.

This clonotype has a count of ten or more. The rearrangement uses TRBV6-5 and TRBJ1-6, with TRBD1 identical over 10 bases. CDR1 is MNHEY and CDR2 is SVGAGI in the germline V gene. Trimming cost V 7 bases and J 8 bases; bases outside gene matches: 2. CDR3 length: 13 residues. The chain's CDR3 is CASKGQGYSPLHF. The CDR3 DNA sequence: TGTGCCAGCAAGGGACAGGGGTATTCACCCCTCCACTTT.

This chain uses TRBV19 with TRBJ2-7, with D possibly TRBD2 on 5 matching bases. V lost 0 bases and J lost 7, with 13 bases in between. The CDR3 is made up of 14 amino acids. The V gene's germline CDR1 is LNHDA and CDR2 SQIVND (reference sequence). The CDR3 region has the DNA TGTGCCAGTAGTATAGATGAGGGCCCTCGGGAGCAGTACTTC. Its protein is CASSIDEGPREQYF.

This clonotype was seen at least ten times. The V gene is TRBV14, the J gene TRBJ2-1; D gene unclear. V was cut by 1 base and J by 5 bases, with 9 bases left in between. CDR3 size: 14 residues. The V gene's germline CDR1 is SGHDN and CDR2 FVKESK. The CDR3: CASSQVEWNNEQFF. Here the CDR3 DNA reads TGTGCCAGCAGCCAAGTAGAGTGGAACAATGAGCAGTTCTTC.

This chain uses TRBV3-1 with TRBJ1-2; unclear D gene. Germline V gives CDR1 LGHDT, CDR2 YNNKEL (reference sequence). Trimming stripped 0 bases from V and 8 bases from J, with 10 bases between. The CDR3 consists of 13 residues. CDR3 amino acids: CASSQEHLDGYTF. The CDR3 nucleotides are TGTGCCAGCAGCCAAGAACATTTGGACGGCTACACCTTC.

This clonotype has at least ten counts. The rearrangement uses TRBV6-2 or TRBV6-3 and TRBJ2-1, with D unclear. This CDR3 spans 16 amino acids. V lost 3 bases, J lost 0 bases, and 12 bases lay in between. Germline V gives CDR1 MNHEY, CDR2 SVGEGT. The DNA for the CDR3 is TGTGCCAGCAGTTATCTCGAGTTCAGCTCCTACAATGAGCAGTTCTTC. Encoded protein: CASSYLEFSSYNEQFF.

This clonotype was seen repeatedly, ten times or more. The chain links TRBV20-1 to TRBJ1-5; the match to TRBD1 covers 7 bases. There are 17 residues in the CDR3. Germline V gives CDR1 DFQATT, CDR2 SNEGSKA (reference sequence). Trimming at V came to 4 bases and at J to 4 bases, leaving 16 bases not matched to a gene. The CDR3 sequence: CSAKTGTALQANQPQHF. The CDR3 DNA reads TGCAGTGCTAAGACCGGGACAGCCCTACAGGCTAATCAGCCCCAGCATTTT.

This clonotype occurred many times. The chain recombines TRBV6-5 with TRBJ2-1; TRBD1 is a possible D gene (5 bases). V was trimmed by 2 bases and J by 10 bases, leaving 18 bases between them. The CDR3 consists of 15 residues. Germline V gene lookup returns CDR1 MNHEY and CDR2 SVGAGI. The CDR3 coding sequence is TGTGCCAGCAGTTACAAGGGGCGAGGTACTATCGAGCAGTTCTTC. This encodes CASSYKGRGTIEQFF.

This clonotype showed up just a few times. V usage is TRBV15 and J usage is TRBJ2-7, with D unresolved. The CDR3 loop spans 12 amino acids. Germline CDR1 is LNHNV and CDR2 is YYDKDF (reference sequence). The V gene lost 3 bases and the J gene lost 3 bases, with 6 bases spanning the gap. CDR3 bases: TGTGCCACCAGCAGGGAGAGCTACGAGCAGTACTTC. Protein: CATSRESYEQYF.

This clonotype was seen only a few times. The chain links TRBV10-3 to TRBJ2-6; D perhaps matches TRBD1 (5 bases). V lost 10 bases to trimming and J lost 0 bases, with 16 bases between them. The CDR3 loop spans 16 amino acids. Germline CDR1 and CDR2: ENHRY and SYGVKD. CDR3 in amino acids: CATVGPESSGANVLTF. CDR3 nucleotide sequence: TGTGCCACCGTGGGGCCCGAGAGCTCTGGGGCCAACGTCCTGACTTTC.

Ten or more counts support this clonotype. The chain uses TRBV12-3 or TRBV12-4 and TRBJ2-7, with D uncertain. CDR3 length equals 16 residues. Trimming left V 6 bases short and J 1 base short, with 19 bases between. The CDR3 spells CASSPTSIIDSYEQYF. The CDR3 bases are TGTGCCAGCAGCCCCACCAGCATCATAGATTCCTACGAGCAGTACTTC.